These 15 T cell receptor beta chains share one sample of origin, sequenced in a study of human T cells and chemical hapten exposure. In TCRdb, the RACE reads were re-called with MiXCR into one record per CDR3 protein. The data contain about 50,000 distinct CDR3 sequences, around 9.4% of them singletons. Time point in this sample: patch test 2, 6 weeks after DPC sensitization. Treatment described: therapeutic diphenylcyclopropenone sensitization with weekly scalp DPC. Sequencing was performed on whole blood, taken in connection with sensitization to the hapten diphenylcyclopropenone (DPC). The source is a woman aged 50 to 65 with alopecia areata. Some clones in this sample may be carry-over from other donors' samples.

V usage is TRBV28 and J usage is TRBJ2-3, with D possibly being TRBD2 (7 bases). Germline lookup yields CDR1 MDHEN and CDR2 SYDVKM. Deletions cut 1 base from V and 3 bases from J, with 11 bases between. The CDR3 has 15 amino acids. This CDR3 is CASSLYRGATDTQYF. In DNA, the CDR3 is TGTGCCAGCAGTTTATATCGGGGGGCGACAGATACGCAGTATTTT.

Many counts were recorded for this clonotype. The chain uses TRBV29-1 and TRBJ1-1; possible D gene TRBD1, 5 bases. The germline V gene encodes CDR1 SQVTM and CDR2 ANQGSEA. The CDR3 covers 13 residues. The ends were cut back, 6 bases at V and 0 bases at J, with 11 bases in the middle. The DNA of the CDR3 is TGCAGCGTGGGGGGAGTCATGAACACTGAAGCTTTCTTT. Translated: CSVGGVMNTEAFF.

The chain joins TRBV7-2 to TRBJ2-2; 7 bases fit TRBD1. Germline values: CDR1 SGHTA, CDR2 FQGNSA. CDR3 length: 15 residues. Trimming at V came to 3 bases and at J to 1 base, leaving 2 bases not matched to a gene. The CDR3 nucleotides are TGTGCCAGCAGCTTGCACAGGGGGAACACCGGGGAGCTGTTTTTT. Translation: CASSLHRGNTGELFF.

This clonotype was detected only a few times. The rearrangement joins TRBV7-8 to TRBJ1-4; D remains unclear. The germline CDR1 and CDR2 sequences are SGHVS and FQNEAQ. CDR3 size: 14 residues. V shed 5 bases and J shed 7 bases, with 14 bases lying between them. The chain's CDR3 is CASSPHGRREKLFF. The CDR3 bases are TGTGCCAGCAGCCCTCATGGCCGCCGTGAAAAACTGTTTTTT.

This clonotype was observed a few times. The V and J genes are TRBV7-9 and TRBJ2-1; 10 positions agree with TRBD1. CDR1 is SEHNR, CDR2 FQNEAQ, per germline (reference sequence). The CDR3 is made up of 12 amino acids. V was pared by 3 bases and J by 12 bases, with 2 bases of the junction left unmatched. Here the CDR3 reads CASSFDRGRQFF. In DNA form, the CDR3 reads TGTGCCAGCAGCTTTGACAGGGGGCGGCAGTTCTTC.

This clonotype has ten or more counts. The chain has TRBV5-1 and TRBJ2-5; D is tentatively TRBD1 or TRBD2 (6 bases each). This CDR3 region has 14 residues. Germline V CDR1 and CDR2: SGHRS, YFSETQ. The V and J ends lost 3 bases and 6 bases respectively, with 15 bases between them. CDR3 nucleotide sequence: TGCGCCAGCAGCTCTGTGACAGGAGGGAAGACCCAGTACTTC. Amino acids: CASSSVTGGKTQYF.

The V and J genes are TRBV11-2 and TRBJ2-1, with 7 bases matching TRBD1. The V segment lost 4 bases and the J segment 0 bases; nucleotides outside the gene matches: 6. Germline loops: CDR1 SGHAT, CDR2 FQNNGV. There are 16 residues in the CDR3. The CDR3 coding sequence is TGTGCCAGCAGCTCTAGGGGACAGAGCTCCTACAATGAGCAGTTCTTC. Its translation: CASSSRGQSSYNEQFF.

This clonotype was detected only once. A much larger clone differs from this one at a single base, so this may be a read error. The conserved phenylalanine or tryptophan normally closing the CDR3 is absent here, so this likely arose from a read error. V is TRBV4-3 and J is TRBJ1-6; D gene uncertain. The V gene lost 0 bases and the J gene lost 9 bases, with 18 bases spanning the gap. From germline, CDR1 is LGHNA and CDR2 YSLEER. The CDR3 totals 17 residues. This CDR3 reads CASSQDPRPGVGSPLHL. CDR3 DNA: TGCGCCAGCAGCCAAGATCCCCGGCCCGGCGTGGGTTCACCCCTCCACCTT.

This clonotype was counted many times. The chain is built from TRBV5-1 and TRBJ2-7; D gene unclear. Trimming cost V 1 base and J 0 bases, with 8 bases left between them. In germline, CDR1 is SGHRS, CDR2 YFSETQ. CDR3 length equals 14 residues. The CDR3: CASSLSPSSYEQYF. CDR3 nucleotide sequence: TGCGCCAGCAGCTTGAGCCCCTCCTCCTACGAGCAGTACTTC.

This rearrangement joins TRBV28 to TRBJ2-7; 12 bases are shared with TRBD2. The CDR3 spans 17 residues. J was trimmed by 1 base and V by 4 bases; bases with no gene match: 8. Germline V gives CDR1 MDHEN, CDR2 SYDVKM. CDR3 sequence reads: CASSSRTSGVGSYEQYF. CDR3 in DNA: TGTGCCAGCAGTTCACGGACTAGCGGGGTAGGGTCCTACGAGCAGTACTTC.

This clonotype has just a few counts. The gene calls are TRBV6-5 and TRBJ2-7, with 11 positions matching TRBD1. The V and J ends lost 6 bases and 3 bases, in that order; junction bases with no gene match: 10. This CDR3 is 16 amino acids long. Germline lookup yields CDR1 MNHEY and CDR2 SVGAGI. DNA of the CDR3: TGTGCCAGCAGCCCCCACCGGGACAGGGGGATCTACGAGCAGTACTTC. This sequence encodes CASSPHRDRGIYEQYF.

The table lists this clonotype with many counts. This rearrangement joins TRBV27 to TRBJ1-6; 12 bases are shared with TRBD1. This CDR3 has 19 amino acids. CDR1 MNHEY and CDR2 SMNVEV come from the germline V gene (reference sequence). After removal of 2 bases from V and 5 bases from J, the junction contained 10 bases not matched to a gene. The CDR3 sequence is CASSLTWDRGQFHNSPLHF. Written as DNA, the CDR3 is TGTGCCAGCAGTTTAACCTGGGACAGGGGGCAATTCCATAATTCACCCCTCCACTTT.

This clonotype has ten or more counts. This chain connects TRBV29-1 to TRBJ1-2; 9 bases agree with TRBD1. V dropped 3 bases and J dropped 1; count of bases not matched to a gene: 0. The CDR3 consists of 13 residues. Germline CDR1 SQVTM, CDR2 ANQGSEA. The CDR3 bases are TGCAGCGTTGAGGACAGGGGTAACTATGGCTACACCTTC. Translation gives CSVEDRGNYGYTF.

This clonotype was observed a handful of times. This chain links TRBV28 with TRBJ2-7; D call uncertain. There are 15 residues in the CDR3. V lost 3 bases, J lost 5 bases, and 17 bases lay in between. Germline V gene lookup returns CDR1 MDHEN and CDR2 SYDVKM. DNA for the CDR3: TGTGCCAGCAGTTTGTGGGCCACTCCTTCGCACGAGCAGTACTTC. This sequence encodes CASSLWATPSHEQYF. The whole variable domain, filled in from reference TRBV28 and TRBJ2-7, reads DVKVTQSSRYLVKRTGEKVFLECVQDMDHENMFWYRQDPGLGLRLIYFSYDVKMKEKGDIPEGYSVSREKKERFSLILESASTNQTSMYLCASSLWATPSHEQYFGPGTRLTVT.

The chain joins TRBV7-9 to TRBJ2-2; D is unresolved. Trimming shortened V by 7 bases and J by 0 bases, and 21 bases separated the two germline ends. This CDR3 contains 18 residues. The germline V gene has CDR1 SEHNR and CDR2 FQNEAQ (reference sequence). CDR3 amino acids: CASNAVIDLHANTGELFF. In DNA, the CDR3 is TGTGCCAGCAATGCGGTCATAGATCTACACGCGAACACCGGGGAGCTGTTTTTT.